This entry lists 9 T cell receptor beta chains sequenced from one sample in a study of shared clonotypes between healthy human individuals. TCRdb's table, derived via immunoSEQ multiplex PCR, lists solely in-frame clones and lacks some. The table includes about 1.5 million clones, around 98% detected once. Sample: naive CD4+ T cells sorted from blood. The subset is: CD45RA+ positively selected. All receptors derive from a man aged 25 to 40 in good health.

V and J are TRBV10-3 and TRBJ2-4; 7 bases agree with TRBD2. Germline CDR1 is ENHRY and CDR2 is SYGVKD. V gave up 4 bases and J gave up 2 bases; unmatched junction bases: 5. This CDR3 comprises 15 residues. CDR3 bases: TGTGCCATCAGTGCGGGGAGGGAGCCCAAAAACATTCAGTACTTC. This translates into CAISAGREPKNIQYF.

In the case of this clone: Other DNA sequences of this sample code for an identical CDR3. This chain connects TRBV11-3 to TRBJ2-1; no clear D. CDR1 and CDR2 from the germline V gene are SGHNT and YENEEA. Trimming took off 5 bases at V and 1 base at J, with 9 bases between the two ends. The CDR3 has 14 amino acids. The CDR3, as DNA: TGTGCCAGCAGCCCCTCGGGTTCCTACAATGAGCAGTTCTTC. Its translation: CASSPSGSYNEQFF.

As concerns this clone: Other DNA sequences in the same sample also yield this CDR3. V gene TRBV5-1 combines with J gene TRBJ2-3; 12 bases line up with TRBD2. The CDR3 spans 15 residues. The ends lost 4 bases at V and 4 bases at J; junction bases unmatched: 4. Germline-derived CDR1 and CDR2 are SGHRS and YFSETQ. The CDR3 loop is CASSPLAGGPDTQYF. CDR3 nucleotides: TGCGCCAGCAGCCCACTAGCGGGAGGCCCAGATACGCAGTATTTT.

The chain uses TRBV20-1 and TRBJ2-5; TRBD1 or TRBD2 may be the D gene (5 bases each). Germline V gives CDR1 DFQATT, CDR2 SNEGSKA (reference sequence). This CDR3 spans 11 amino acids. Trimming cost V 5 bases and J 9 bases, with 13 bases left between them. The chain's CDR3 is CSAAWRGAQYF. The CDR3 nucleotides read TGCAGTGCTGCTTGGCGAGGGGCCCAGTACTTC.

This chain uses TRBV6-1 with TRBJ2-1, with 7 positions matching TRBD2. Trimming removed 5 bases from V and 2 bases from J; junction bases left unmatched: 6. The germline V gene encodes CDR1 MNHNS and CDR2 SASEGT. CDR3 length: 15 residues. CDR3 coding DNA: TGTGCCAGCAGTCCGGGACTACAGGCCTACAATGAGCAGTTCTTC. It encodes CASSPGLQAYNEQFF.

The chain couples TRBV28 to TRBJ1-5; possible D gene TRBD1, 6 bases. The CDR3 loop spans 15 amino acids. Trimming shortened V by 9 bases and J by 0 bases, and 15 bases separated the two germline ends. From germline, CDR1 is MDHEN and CDR2 SYDVKM. This CDR3 is CASRTELNSNQPQHF. In DNA form, the CDR3 reads TGTGCCAGTCGGACAGAACTCAATAGCAATCAGCCCCAGCATTTT.

This clone has just one count. Other DNA sequences in the sample encode the same CDR3. This rearrangement joins TRBV18 to TRBJ1-5, with unresolved D. Germline assignment: CDR1 KGHSH and CDR2 LQKENI. The V end was cut by 2 bases, the J end by 0 bases, with 5 bases between. The CDR3 runs to 14 residues. The CDR3 is CASSPADSNQPQHF. In DNA, the CDR3 is TGTGCCAGCTCACCAGCCGATAGCAATCAGCCCCAGCATTTT.

The CDR3 region has the DNA TGCGCCAGCAGCACACAGGGTTCGACCGATGAATATTTT. Protein sequence: CASSTQGSTDEYF. The chain links TRBV5-1 to TRBJ1-3, with D perhaps matching TRBD1 (6 bases). Trimming took off 4 bases at V and 15 bases at J, with 20 bases between the two ends. Germline loops: CDR1 SGHRS, CDR2 YFSETQ. CDR3 length: 13 amino acids.

CDR3 protein: CASSLAGQNTEAFF. The CDR3 region has the DNA TGTGCCAGCAGCTTGGCGGGGCAGAACACTGAAGCTTTCTTT. The chain couples TRBV5-6 to TRBJ1-1, with a weak D call TRBD1 (5 bases). V was shortened by 0 bases and J by 1 base, with 7 bases between the two germline ends. From germline, CDR1 is SGHDT and CDR2 YYEEEE. This CDR3 is 14 amino acids long.